This T cell receptor (beta chain) was captured by sequencing in a study of shared clonotypes between healthy human individuals. Evenly divided among several immunoSEQ plates was the genomic DNA of each subset. Assay: immunoSEQ multiplex PCR; the TCRdb copy retains only in-frame clones and omits some. Among 2.3 million or so clones listed, roughly 93% were seen once. This CDR3 contains 14 residues. CDR1 SNHLY and CDR2 FYNNEI come from the germline V gene. V was shortened by 4 bases and J by 14 bases, with 21 bases between the two germline ends. Source material: naive CD4+ T cells from PBMCs. Subset defined: CD45RA+ positively selected. The gene calls are TRBV2 and TRBJ1-3, with D unclear. This TCR was recovered from a man between 18 and 35 years old in good health. Some clones in this sample may be carry-over from other donors' samples. CDR3 bases: TGTGCCAGCAGTGTTGAGGTATTGGTGCCCGACGTATATTTT. It encodes CASSVEVLVPDVYF.